Each of the 32 T cell receptor beta chains below was sequenced from the same sample in a study of cytomegalovirus exposure and HLA in healthy donors listed by TCRdb under 2017. Library prep was done by the immunoSEQ multiplex PCR assay. TCRdb carries this immuneACCESS record with in-frame sequences only. Its versions omit some clonotypes, under half of them owing to an unresolved V gene in the studies checked, with the rest unexplained. This sample is represented by some 170,000 clones; about 83% of them were singletons. The ten largest clones capture approximately 1.5% of the sample. Sequenced sample: PBMCs. These receptors were obtained from a young woman in good health and CMV-seronegative.

This rearrangement joins TRBV5-1 to TRBJ2-2; D might be TRBD2 (6 bases). Trimming stripped 2 bases from V and 0 bases from J, with 11 bases between. Germline assignment: CDR1 SGHRS and CDR2 YFSETQ. The CDR3 spans 16 residues. In DNA form, the CDR3 reads TGCGCCAGCAGCTTTGCCGGGGGTCCGAACACCGGGGAGCTGTTTTTT. Its translation: CASSFAGGPNTGELFF.

The CDR3, as DNA: TGTGCCAGCAGGGGCCCCTGGGAAAAACTGTTTTTT. The encoded protein is CASRGPWEKLFF. This sequence joins TRBV6-5 and TRBJ1-4; D is uncertain. V lost 6 bases to trimming and J lost 8 bases, with 10 bases between them. Germline V lookup: CDR1 MNHEY, CDR2 SVGAGI. This CDR3 has 12 amino acids.

The rearrangement links TRBV5-1 to TRBJ1-6; tentative D call: TRBD1 (5 bases). Trimming removed 2 bases at V and 6 bases at J, with 6 bases between. Germline CDR1 is SGHRS and CDR2 is YFSETQ. The CDR3 runs to 13 residues. CDR3 bases: TGCGCCAGCAGCTTACAGGTTAATTCACCCCTCCACTTT. This translates into CASSLQVNSPLHF.

The chain joins TRBV7-9 to TRBJ2-1; 11 bases map to TRBD2. Germline assignment: CDR1 SEHNR and CDR2 FQNEAQ (reference sequence). Losses at the gene ends were 5 bases for V and 2 bases for J; bases not matched to a gene: 11. The CDR3 has 18 residues. CDR3 sequence: CASSLGEGLAGTYNEQFF. CDR3 DNA sequence: TGTGCCAGCAGCCTCGGAGAAGGACTAGCGGGCACCTACAATGAGCAGTTCTTC.

CDR3 bases: TGTGCCTGGAGTGTACAGGGTAACGGTCAGCCCCAGCATTTT. Translation gives CAWSVQGNGQPQHF. The chain couples TRBV30 to TRBJ1-5; D is possibly TRBD1 (6 bases). CDR3 length: 14 residues. Germline V gene sequence: CDR1 GTSNPN, CDR2 SVGIG (reference sequence). V was pared by 0 bases and J by 6 bases, with 12 bases between.

This clone was seen a single time. The chain has TRBV10-1 and TRBJ2-1, with 14 nucleotides matching TRBD2. V was clipped by 5 bases and J by 6 bases; unmatched bases: 6. The CDR3 is 16 residues long. In germline, CDR1 is WNHNN, CDR2 SYGVQD (reference sequence). The CDR3 DNA reads as TGCGCCAGCAGTCCCCTTGGACTAGCGGGGGGCAATGAGCAGTTCTTC. This gives the protein CASSPLGLAGGNEQFF.

The rearrangement joins TRBV5-6 to TRBJ2-7, with D hard to call. CDR1 and CDR2 (germline): SGHDT, YYEEEE. The CDR3 spans 17 residues. V lost 1 base and J lost 3, with 20 bases in between. The CDR3 DNA reads as TGTGCCAGCAGCTTGCTCGATTTCGGCGGCGTCAACTACGAGCAGTACTTC. This sequence encodes CASSLLDFGGVNYEQYF.

The gene calls are TRBV2 and TRBJ1-4, with 9 bases lining up with TRBD1. Germline values: CDR1 SNHLY, CDR2 FYNNEI. The length of the CDR3 is 16 residues. The V and J ends lost 6 bases and 8 bases, in that order; junction bases with no gene match: 13. CDR3 coding DNA: TGTGCCAGCAGAGTACCACGAACAGGGGGCCGAGAAAAACTGTTTTTT. It is translated as CASRVPRTGGREKLFF.

The chain's CDR3 is CASSADFYNSPLHF. The CDR3 bases are TGTGCCAGCTCAGCGGACTTCTATAATTCACCCCTCCACTTT. This chain connects TRBV18 to TRBJ1-6; D not resolved. V was cut by 5 bases and J by 3 bases, with 8 bases left in between. The CDR3 has 14 residues. Germline V gives CDR1 KGHSH, CDR2 LQKENI.

The chain has TRBV11-3 and TRBJ1-1, with 7 bases lining up with TRBD1. CDR1 SGHNT and CDR2 YENEEA come from the germline V gene. With 1 base clipped from V and 1 base from J, the junction kept 3 bases outside the gene matches. The CDR3 loop spans 15 amino acids. The CDR3: CASSLAGQENTEAFF. The CDR3 coding sequence is TGTGCCAGCAGCTTAGCAGGACAGGAGAACACTGAAGCTTTCTTT.

The rearrangement links TRBV14 to TRBJ1-6; the D is unclear. V was cut by 2 bases and J by 0 bases, with 8 bases left in between. The germline V gene has CDR1 SGHDN and CDR2 FVKESK. The CDR3 length is 16 residues. CDR3 coding DNA: TGTGCCAGCAGCCAAAAACCGAGCTCCTATAATTCACCCCTCCACTTT. This gives the protein CASSQKPSSYNSPLHF. Using reference TRBV14 and TRBJ1-6 for the parts outside the CDR3, the full variable domain is EAGVTQFPSHSVIEKGQTVTLRCDPISGHDNLYWYRRVMGKEIKFLLHFVKESKQDESGMPNNRFLAERTGGTYSTLKVQPAELEDSGVYFCASSQKPSSYNSPLHFGNGTRLTVT.

The J gene is TRBJ1-1, the V gene TRBV2; D might be TRBD1 (5 bases). Germline CDR1 is SNHLY and CDR2 is FYNNEI. This CDR3 comprises 14 residues. Trimming shortened V by 4 bases and J by 1 base, and 10 bases separated the two germline ends. Written as DNA, the CDR3 is TGTGCCAGCAGTGTGGGGCCCCCGAACACTGAAGCTTTCTTT. It is translated as CASSVGPPNTEAFF.

CDR3 DNA sequence: TGTGCCAGCAGCTGGGGGACGACAGGGGGCTCTGGCTACACCTTC. Amino acids: CASSWGTTGGSGYTF. V and J are TRBV5-5 and TRBJ1-2; 10 bases are shared with TRBD1. CDR1 is SGHKS, CDR2 YYEKEE, per germline (reference sequence). CDR3 length: 15 amino acids. With 3 bases clipped from V and 7 bases from J, the junction kept 9 bases outside the gene matches.

The chain uses TRBV2 and TRBJ1-4, with D possibly being TRBD1 (5 bases). Per germline, CDR1 SNHLY and CDR2 FYNNEI. This CDR3 comprises 14 residues. Trimming pared 3 bases from V and 3 bases from J, leaving 8 bases between. The CDR3 region is CASSDGGANEKLFF. The CDR3 nucleotides are TGTGCCAGCAGTGACGGGGGAGCTAATGAAAAACTGTTTTTT.

This clone appeared once. The V call is TRBV7-2, the J call TRBJ1-1; D perhaps matches TRBD1 (5 bases). CDR1 and CDR2 (germline): SGHTA, FQGNSA. CDR3 length: 14 amino acids. V lost 3 bases and J lost 4, with 12 bases in between. The CDR3 is CASSFGSGGTEAFF. The CDR3 DNA is TGTGCCAGCAGCTTCGGGTCCGGGGGCACTGAAGCTTTCTTT.

The chain uses TRBV7-8 and TRBJ1-1; D is perhaps TRBD1 (5 bases). The germline CDR1 and CDR2 sequences are SGHVS and FQNEAQ. The CDR3 covers 12 residues. Trimming removed 6 bases at V and 4 bases at J, with 9 bases between. The CDR3 DNA reads as TGTGCCAGCAGTGGGGGAGGCACTGAAGCTTTCTTT. Translated, it gives CASSGGGTEAFF.

This rearrangement joins TRBV5-1 to TRBJ2-1, with TRBD2 identical over 7 bases. CDR3 length: 17 amino acids. V lost 0 bases and J lost 0; bases outside the gene matches: 6. CDR1 is SGHRS and CDR2 is YFSETQ in the germline V gene. CDR3 coding DNA: TGCGCCAGCAGCTTGGTGTCGGGCGGGGGCTCCTACAATGAGCAGTTCTTC. Protein: CASSLVSGGGSYNEQFF.

This clone has a single count. The CDR3 spells CAISESGGSTDTQYF. The DNA for the CDR3 is TGTGCCATCAGTGAAAGCGGGGGTAGCACAGATACGCAGTATTTT. This chain joins TRBV10-3 and TRBJ2-3; 8 bases match TRBD2. Germline V lookup: CDR1 ENHRY, CDR2 SYGVKD. The CDR3 totals 15 residues. With V trimmed by 3 bases and J by 0 bases, 2 bases remained unmatched.

This sequence joins TRBV10-2 and TRBJ2-3, with TRBD2 identical over 7 bases. The CDR3 is 14 amino acids. Germline V gene sequence: CDR1 WSHSY, CDR2 SAAADI. The ends lost 9 bases at V and 3 bases at J; junction bases unmatched: 9. The CDR3 region is CASRTSLGTDTQYF. The CDR3 DNA reads TGCGCCAGTCGGACTAGTCTTGGGACAGATACGCAGTATTTT.

V is TRBV5-1 and J is TRBJ2-7; D is possibly TRBD2 (6 bases). The V gene lost 5 bases and the J gene lost 0 bases, with 15 bases spanning the gap. CDR1 and CDR2 (germline): SGHRS, YFSETQ. This CDR3 spans 15 amino acids. The CDR3 sequence is CASSPTSGRSYEQYF. CDR3 coding DNA: TGCGCCAGCAGTCCCACGAGCGGGCGCTCCTACGAGCAGTACTTC. Full variable domain (remainder filled in from reference TRBV5-1 and TRBJ2-7): KAGVTQTPRYLIKTRGQQVTLSCSPISGHRSVSWYQQTPGQGLQFLFEYFSETQRNKGNFPGRFSGRQFSNSRSEMNVSTLELGDSALYLCASSPTSGRSYEQYFGPGTRLTVT.

The chain uses TRBV6-5 and TRBJ2-1; 7 bases match TRBD2. J was trimmed by 0 bases and V by 6 bases; bases with no gene match: 5. Germline loops: CDR1 MNHEY, CDR2 SVGAGI. CDR3 length equals 15 residues. The CDR3 here is CASRGAGPSYNEQFF. CDR3 DNA sequence: TGTGCCAGCAGGGGAGCGGGGCCCTCCTACAATGAGCAGTTCTTC.

The J gene is TRBJ2-2, the V gene TRBV6-5, with TRBD2 matching 7 bases. This CDR3 contains 16 residues. Trimming took 3 bases from V and 1 from J; bases not matched to a gene: 5. From germline, CDR1 is MNHEY and CDR2 SVGAGI. CDR3 in amino acids: CASSYGLGVNTGELFF. Written as DNA, the CDR3 is TGTGCCAGCAGTTATGGACTAGGGGTGAACACCGGGGAGCTGTTTTTT.

The chain couples TRBV7-9 to TRBJ1-6; 10 bases align to TRBD1. Germline CDR1 reads SEHNR; CDR2 reads FQNEAQ (reference sequence). With 5 bases clipped from V and 9 bases from J, the junction kept 10 bases outside the gene matches. The CDR3 has 16 amino acids. The CDR3: CASSPASGTGVSPLHF. Written as DNA, the CDR3 is TGTGCCAGCAGCCCAGCCTCCGGGACAGGGGTTTCACCCCTCCACTTT.

J is TRBJ2-3 and V is TRBV6-1; 10 bases are shared with TRBD1. CDR3 size: 15 residues. With V trimmed by 4 bases and J by 7 bases, 8 bases remained unmatched. CDR1 MNHNS and CDR2 SASEGT come from the germline V gene. In DNA form, the CDR3 reads TGTGCCAGCAGTGCGGGACAGGGGATCCCCAATACGCAGTATTTT. Translating gives CASSAGQGIPNTQYF.

V is TRBV27 and J is TRBJ1-2; D is ambiguous. Germline V CDR1 and CDR2: MNHEY, SMNVEV (reference sequence). V shed 3 bases and J shed 8 bases, with 10 bases lying between them. The CDR3 runs 12 residues. The CDR3 region has the DNA TGTGCCAGCAGTTTCTTAGGCGGGGGCTACACCTTC. Protein sequence: CASSFLGGGYTF.

The chain recombines TRBV27 with TRBJ2-3; possible D gene TRBD2, 5 bases. Germline V CDR1 and CDR2: MNHEY, SMNVEV (reference sequence). V was cut by 0 bases and J by 3 bases, with 13 bases left in between. The CDR3 sequence is 16 residues long. The chain's CDR3 is CASSLSQSRGTDTQYF. CDR3 DNA: TGTGCCAGCAGTTTATCGCAATCCAGAGGGACAGATACGCAGTATTTT.

The V gene is TRBV19, the J gene TRBJ1-1, with D unclear. Trimming removed 6 bases from V and 2 bases from J, with 13 bases in between. CDR1 LNHDA and CDR2 SQIVND come from the germline V gene (reference sequence). This CDR3 has 14 residues. As DNA, the CDR3 is TGTGCCAGTAGAGACTCGAGAATAAACACTGAAGCTTTCTTT. Its protein is CASRDSRINTEAFF.

This clone appeared once. V gene TRBV20-1 combines with J gene TRBJ2-3; tentatively, D is TRBD2 (5 bases). The CDR3 runs to 11 residues. CDR1 is DFQATT, CDR2 SNEGSKA, per germline (reference sequence). Here the CDR3 reads CPSGRRDTQYF. The CDR3 nucleotides are TGCCCGAGCGGCCGGAGAGATACGCAGTATTTT.

In DNA form, the CDR3 reads TGTGCCTGGAGTGGGACAGGGGCCTCACCCCTCCACTTT. Amino acids: CAWSGTGASPLHF. The chain employs TRBV30 and TRBJ1-6; the match to TRBD1 covers 9 bases. J was trimmed by 10 bases and V by 1 base; bases with no gene match: 2. The CDR3 length is 13 residues. The germline V gene has CDR1 GTSNPN and CDR2 SVGIG (reference sequence). Variable domain in full (rest from reference TRBV30 and TRBJ1-6): SQTIHQWPATLVQPVGSPLSLECTVEGTSNPNLYWYRQAAGRGLQLLFYSVGIGQISSEVPQNLSASRPQDRQFILSSKKLLLSDSGFYLCAWSGTGASPLHFGNGTRLTVT.

This chain joins TRBV7-2 and TRBJ1-1; D remains ambiguous. V was shortened by 1 base and J by 6 bases, with 15 bases between the two germline ends. The CDR3 is made up of 15 amino acids. Per germline, CDR1 SGHTA and CDR2 FQGNSA. As DNA, the CDR3 is TGTGCCAGCAGCTTAGAGGAGGGTCCTCTCGCTGAAGCTTTCTTT. Its translation is CASSLEEGPLAEAFF.

In its sample, this clone was seen once. This chain connects TRBV6-6 to TRBJ1-6; 10 bases are shared with TRBD1. The ends lost 0 bases at V and 7 bases at J; junction bases unmatched: 0. The CDR3 is 15 residues long. Looked up from germline, CDR1 is MNHNY and CDR2 is SVGAGI (reference sequence). CDR3 region: CASSYSGQGNSPLHF. The CDR3 nucleotides are TGTGCCAGCAGTTACTCGGGACAGGGGAATTCACCCCTCCACTTT.

This clone was recorded a few times. The chain carries TRBV7-6 and TRBJ2-2; 7 bases match TRBD2. Germline V gene sequence: CDR1 SGHVS, CDR2 FNYEAQ. The CDR3 totals 17 residues. V lost 4 bases, J lost 1 base, and 9 bases stayed unmatched. CDR3 in amino acids: CASSYKPSGMNTGELFF. The CDR3 DNA reads TGTGCCAGCAGCTATAAGCCGAGCGGGATGAACACCGGGGAGCTGTTTTTT.